Following are 2 T cell receptor beta chains from one sample sequenced in a study of blood T cell repertoires in COVID-19. TCRdb's table, derived via immunoSEQ multiplex PCR, lists solely in-frame clones and lacks some. The sample yields 250,000 to 300,000 clones, 90% seen once. The specimen sequenced was peripheral blood. These receptor sequences come from a woman aged 45 to 65 with COVID-19, enrolled during active disease.

In this sample, this clone turned up a few times. The chain couples TRBV4-1 to TRBJ1-2; D uncertain. The ends were cut back, 4 bases at V and 8 bases at J, with 8 bases in the middle. The CDR3 loop spans 11 amino acids. CDR1 MGHRA and CDR2 YSYEKL come from the germline V gene. The CDR3 DNA reads TGCGCCAGCAGCCCCGGGGAGGGCTACACCTTC. Translating it yields CASSPGEGYTF.

This chain joins TRBV10-2 and TRBJ1-5; D gene uncertain. The CDR3 covers 15 residues. CDR1 and CDR2 (germline): WSHSY, SAAADI. V gave up 3 bases and J gave up 2 bases, with 11 bases separating them. The CDR3 coding sequence is TGCGCCAGCAGTGATGAGGGTTTGGGCAATCAGCCCCAGCATTTT. Translation gives CASSDEGLGNQPQHF.